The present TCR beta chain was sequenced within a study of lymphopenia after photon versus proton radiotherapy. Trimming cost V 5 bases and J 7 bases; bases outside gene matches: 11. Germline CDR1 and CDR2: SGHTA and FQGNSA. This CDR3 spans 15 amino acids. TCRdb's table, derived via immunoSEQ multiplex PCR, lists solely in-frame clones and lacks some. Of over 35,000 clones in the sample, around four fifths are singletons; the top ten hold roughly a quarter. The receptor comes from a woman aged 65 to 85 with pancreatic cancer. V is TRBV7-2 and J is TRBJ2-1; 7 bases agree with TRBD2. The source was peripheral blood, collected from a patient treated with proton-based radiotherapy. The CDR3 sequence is CASSRTPGRENEQFF. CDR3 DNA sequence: TGTGCCAGCAGCCGGACCCCGGGGAGGGAAAATGAGCAGTTCTTC.